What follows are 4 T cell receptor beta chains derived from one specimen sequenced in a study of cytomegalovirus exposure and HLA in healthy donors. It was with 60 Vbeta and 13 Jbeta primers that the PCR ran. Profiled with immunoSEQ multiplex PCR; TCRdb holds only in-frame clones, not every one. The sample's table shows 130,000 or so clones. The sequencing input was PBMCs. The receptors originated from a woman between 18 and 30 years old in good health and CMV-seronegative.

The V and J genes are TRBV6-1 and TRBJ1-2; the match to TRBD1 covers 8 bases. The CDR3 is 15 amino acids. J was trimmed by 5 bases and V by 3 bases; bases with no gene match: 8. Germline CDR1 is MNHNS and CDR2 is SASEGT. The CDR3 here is CASSDPGTGYYGYTF. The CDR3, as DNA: TGTGCCAGCAGTGACCCCGGGACAGGTTATTATGGCTACACCTTC.

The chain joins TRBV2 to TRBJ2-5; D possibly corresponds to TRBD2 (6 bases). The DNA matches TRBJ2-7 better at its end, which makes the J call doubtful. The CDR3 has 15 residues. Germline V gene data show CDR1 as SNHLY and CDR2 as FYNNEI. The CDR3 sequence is CASRGLAGLDYEQYF. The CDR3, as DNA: TGTGCCAGCAGGGGGCTTGCGGGGCTAGACTACGAGCAGTACTTC.

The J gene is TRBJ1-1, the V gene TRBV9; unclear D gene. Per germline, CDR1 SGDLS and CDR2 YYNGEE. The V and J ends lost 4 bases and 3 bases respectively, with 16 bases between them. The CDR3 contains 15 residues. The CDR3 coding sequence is TGTGCCAGCAGCTTCAGTGGGAGTTTCGACACTGAAGCTTTCTTT. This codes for CASSFSGSFDTEAFF.

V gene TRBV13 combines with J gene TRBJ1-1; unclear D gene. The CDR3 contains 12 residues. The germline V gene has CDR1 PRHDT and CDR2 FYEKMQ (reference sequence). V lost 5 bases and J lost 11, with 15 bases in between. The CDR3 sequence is CASSVSREAAFF. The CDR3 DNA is TGTGCCAGCAGCGTTTCCCGGGAAGCCGCTTTCTTT.